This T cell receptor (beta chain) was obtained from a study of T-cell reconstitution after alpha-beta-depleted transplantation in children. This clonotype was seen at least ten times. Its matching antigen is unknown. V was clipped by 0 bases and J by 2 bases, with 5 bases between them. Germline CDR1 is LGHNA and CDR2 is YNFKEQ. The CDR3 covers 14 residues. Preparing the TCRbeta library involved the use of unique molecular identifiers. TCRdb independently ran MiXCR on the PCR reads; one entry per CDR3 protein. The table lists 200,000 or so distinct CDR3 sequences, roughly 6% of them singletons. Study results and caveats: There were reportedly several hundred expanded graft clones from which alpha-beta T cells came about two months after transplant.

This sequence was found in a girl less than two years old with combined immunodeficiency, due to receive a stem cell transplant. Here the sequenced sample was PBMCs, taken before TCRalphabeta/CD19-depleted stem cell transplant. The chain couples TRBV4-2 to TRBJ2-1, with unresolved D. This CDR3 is CASSQEAAYNEQFF. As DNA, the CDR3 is TGTGCCAGCAGCCAAGAGGCAGCCTACAATGAGCAGTTCTTC.